This T cell receptor (beta chain) was sequenced for a study of blood T cell repertoires in COVID-19. The wider study: COVID-19 samples from acute and convalescent phases originated in the United States, Italy and Spain. Nucleic acid was either cDNA or gDNA, and it came from T cells, B-cell-depleted T cells, or PBMCs.

The cohort comprised adults aged about 18 to 90 years residing in 24 US areas. Here immunoSEQ multiplex PCR was the method, and the copy in TCRdb shows in-frame clones only, minus some. The sample records fewer than 350,000 clones, nearly 90% being singletons. The receptor comes from a woman younger than 30 with acute COVID-19. The sequenced sample was PBMCs or T cells enriched from blood (not recorded which).

CDR3 sequence: CASSDSKQSWASASKTQYF. In nucleotides, the CDR3 is TGTGCCAGCAGTGACTCGAAGCAGTCGTGGGCTAGCGCTTCGAAGACCCAGTACTTC. The chain is built from TRBV6-4 and TRBJ2-5; weak D call: TRBD2 (6 bases). The germline CDR1 and CDR2 sequences are MRHNA and SNTAGT. This CDR3 has 19 amino acids. Deletions cut 0 bases from V and 6 bases from J, with 26 bases between.